The 17 T cell receptor beta chains below were found in one sample sequenced in a study of PD-1 blockade in mismatch repair-deficient tumors. Assay used: immunoSEQ multiplex PCR; TCRdb lists only in-frame clones, some missing. The sample consists of 120,000 or so clones, around 83% of them appearing once. This sample comprised peripheral blood, obtained 44 weeks after starting pembrolizumab. The receptors come from an adult with mismatch repair-deficient cancer.

The CDR3 here is CASSSGGTSRSGANVLTF. CDR3 DNA sequence: TGCGCCAGCAGCTCAGGAGGGACTTCCCGGTCTGGGGCCAACGTCCTGACTTTC. The rearrangement links TRBV5-1 to TRBJ2-6; D is possibly TRBD2 (6 bases). The V gene lost 3 bases and the J gene lost 1 base, with 17 bases spanning the gap. The CDR3 sequence is 18 residues long. Germline CDR1 SGHRS, CDR2 YFSETQ.

The chain uses TRBV7-2 and TRBJ2-7; TRBD2 might be the D (5 bases). The CDR3 is 15 residues long. The germline gives CDR1 SGHTA, CDR2 FQGNSA. V was trimmed by 1 base and J by 0 bases, leaving 10 bases between them. DNA for the CDR3: TGTGCCAGCAGCTTAGTAAGCGGAAGCTCCTACGAGCAGTACTTC. It specifies CASSLVSGSSYEQYF. Full variable domain (remainder filled in from reference TRBV7-2 and TRBJ2-7): GAGVSQSPSNKVTEKGKDVELRCDPISGHTALYWYRQSLGQGLEFLIYFQGNSAPDKSGLPSDRFSAERTGGSVSTLTIQRTQQEDSAVYLCASSLVSGSSYEQYFGPGTRLTVT.

This chain uses TRBV6-5 with TRBJ2-7; the match to TRBD2 covers 13 bases. V shed 6 bases and J 5 bases; nucleotides not matched to a gene: 7. The V gene's germline CDR1 is MNHEY and CDR2 SVGAGI. CDR3 size: 15 residues. The CDR3 is CASSGGLAGANEQYF. CDR3 nucleotides: TGTGCCAGCAGCGGCGGACTAGCGGGGGCTAACGAGCAGTACTTC.

The V and J genes are TRBV5-6 and TRBJ2-1, with 7 bases matching TRBD2. CDR1 is SGHDT, CDR2 YYEEEE, per germline. V lost 5 bases, J lost 5 bases, and 13 bases stayed unmatched. CDR3 length: 16 residues. CDR3 in amino acids: CASSPTGGLANNEQFF. CDR3 bases: TGTGCCAGCAGTCCAACGGGAGGTCTAGCTAACAATGAGCAGTTCTTC.

The chain joins TRBV19 to TRBJ1-5; 9 bases align to TRBD1. The CDR3 has 15 amino acids. From germline, CDR1 is LNHDA and CDR2 SQIVND (reference sequence). V shed 5 bases and J 1 base; nucleotides not matched to a gene: 3. CDR3 region: CASSWTGESNQPQHF. The CDR3, as DNA: TGTGCCAGTAGTTGGACAGGGGAGAGCAATCAGCCCCAGCATTTT.

This sequence joins TRBV19 and TRBJ2-3; TRBD2 matches at 8 bases. The germline CDR1 and CDR2 sequences are LNHDA and SQIVND (reference sequence). Trimming removed 3 bases from V and 5 bases from J; junction bases left unmatched: 7. This CDR3 has 15 residues. CDR3 residues: CASSMSGSSGDTQYF. Written as DNA, the CDR3 is TGTGCCAGTAGTATGAGCGGGAGTAGTGGAGATACGCAGTATTTT.

The chain is built from TRBV7-9 and TRBJ2-7, with TRBD2 matching over 8 bases. From germline, CDR1 is SEHNR and CDR2 FQNEAQ (reference sequence). The ends lost 3 bases at V and 7 bases at J; junction bases unmatched: 8. CDR3 length: 14 amino acids. The CDR3: CASSFSAGAREQYF. CDR3 nucleotides: TGTGCCAGCAGCTTCTCAGCGGGAGCGAGGGAGCAGTACTTC. Complete variable domain (other parts from reference TRBV7-9 and TRBJ2-7): DTGVSQNPRHKITKRGQNVTFRCDPISEHNRLYWYRQTLGQGPEFLTYFQNEAQLEKSRLLSDRFSAERPKGSFSTLEIQRTEQGDSAMYLCASSFSAGAREQYFGPGTRLTVT.

The DNA for the CDR3 is TGTGCCAGTAGAGGGGACAATATGTGGGCCAAAGCGGGAGGGGAAACAGATACGCAGTATTTT. Translation: CASRGDNMWAKAGGETDTQYF. The genes are TRBV19 and TRBJ2-3; 10 bases line up with TRBD2. Germline lookup yields CDR1 LNHDA and CDR2 SQIVND (reference sequence). V gave up 6 bases and J gave up 3 bases; unmatched junction bases: 24. The CDR3 spans 21 residues. Full variable domain (remainder filled in from reference TRBV19 and TRBJ2-3): DGGITQSPKYLFRKEGQNVTLSCEQNLNHDAMYWYRQDPGQGLRLIYYSQIVNDFQKGDIAEGYSVSREKKESFPLTVTSAQKNPTAFYLCASRGDNMWAKAGGETDTQYFGPGTRLTVL.

The chain employs TRBV18 and TRBJ2-5; no clear D gene. This CDR3 contains 13 residues. Trimming stripped 5 bases from V and 10 bases from J, with 17 bases between. Germline loops: CDR1 KGHSH, CDR2 LQKENI. The CDR3 nucleotides are TGTGCCAGCTCAGGTCACCCCAAGGGTGACCAGTACTTC. The encoded protein is CASSGHPKGDQYF.

The CDR3 is CASSDYGETQYF. CDR3 in DNA: TGTGCCAGCAGTGATTACGGAGAGACCCAGTACTTC. This chain links TRBV2 with TRBJ2-5, with D uncertain. V lost 3 bases and J lost 4, with 6 bases in between. The germline V gene has CDR1 SNHLY and CDR2 FYNNEI. The CDR3 sequence is 12 residues long.

This rearrangement joins TRBV11-2 to TRBJ1-1; D might be TRBD1 (6 bases). The germline V gene encodes CDR1 SGHAT and CDR2 FQNNGV. Trimming cost V 5 bases and J 1 base, with 14 bases left between them. This CDR3 comprises 15 residues. CDR3 in amino acids: CASSTGGRSNTEAFF. CDR3 DNA: TGTGCCAGCAGCACGGGGGGGCGGTCGAACACTGAAGCTTTCTTT. The entire variable domain, with the rest obtained from reference TRBV11-2 and TRBJ1-1, is as follows: EAGVAQSPRYKIIEKRQSVAFWCNPISGHATLYWYQQILGQGPKLLIQFQNNGVVDDSQLPKDRFSAERLKGVDSTLKIQPAKLEDSAVYLCASSTGGRSNTEAFFGQGTRLTVV.

This chain connects TRBV5-4 to TRBJ2-7; TRBD1 or TRBD2 may be the D gene (5 bases each). This CDR3 contains 13 residues. Germline V gene sequence: CDR1 SGHNT, CDR2 YYREEE (reference sequence). V was clipped by 0 bases and J by 4 bases, with 8 bases between them. DNA of the CDR3: TGTGCCAGCAGCTTGGGGGACGGTTACGAGCAGTACTTC. Protein: CASSLGDGYEQYF. The variable domain in full, completed from reference TRBV5-4 and TRBJ2-7, reads ETGVTQSPTHLIKTRGQQVTLRCSSQSGHNTVSWYQQALGQGPQFIFQYYREEENGRGNFPPRFSGLQFPNYSSELNVNALELDDSALYLCASSLGDGYEQYFGPGTRLTVT.

The chain has TRBV11-1 and TRBJ2-6; 7 bases fit TRBD1. Per the germline V gene, CDR1 is SGHAT and CDR2 is FQDESV (reference sequence). The CDR3 totals 16 residues. V lost 5 bases to trimming and J lost 4 bases; unmatched junction nucleotides: 8. CDR3: CASSDDRVGGANVLTF. In nucleotides, the CDR3 is TGTGCCAGCAGCGACGACAGGGTTGGAGGGGCCAACGTCCTGACTTTC.

The chain employs TRBV29-1 and TRBJ2-5; TRBD2 aligns across 7 bases. V was pared by 3 bases and J by 7 bases, with 5 bases of the junction left unmatched. This CDR3 contains 12 residues. Germline V gene sequence: CDR1 SQVTM, CDR2 ANQGSEA. In nucleotides, the CDR3 is TGCAGCGTTGAGAGCGGGGCTGGGACCCAGTACTTC. Amino acids: CSVESGAGTQYF.

This clone was picked up one time. The chain couples TRBV13 to TRBJ2-5, with 12 positions matching TRBD2. The V gene end was trimmed by 0 bases and the J gene end by 5 bases; junction bases not matched to a gene: 7. Germline V gene sequence: CDR1 PRHDT, CDR2 FYEKMQ (reference sequence). This CDR3 is 17 amino acids long. CDR3 sequence reads: CASSLGTSGSIGETQYF. As DNA, the CDR3 is TGTGCCAGCAGCTTAGGGACTAGCGGGAGTATCGGGGAGACCCAGTACTTC.

The chain carries TRBV13 and TRBJ1-2; D gene unclear. V lost 0 bases and J 4 bases, leaving 18 bases between the germline ends. This CDR3 spans 17 amino acids. The germline V gene has CDR1 PRHDT and CDR2 FYEKMQ (reference sequence). DNA of the CDR3: TGTGCCAGCAGCTTAGGCCGGGCCCTATTTAAAGGCTATGGCTACACCTTC. As protein: CASSLGRALFKGYGYTF.

This sequence joins TRBV5-1 and TRBJ1-5, with unresolved D. From germline, CDR1 is SGHRS and CDR2 YFSETQ. This CDR3 spans 13 amino acids. The V end lost 4 bases, the J end lost 0 bases, and 5 bases lay between the germline ends. The CDR3 DNA sequence: TGCGCCAGCAGCGTCAGTAGCAATCAGCCCCAGCATTTT. Protein sequence: CASSVSSNQPQHF.